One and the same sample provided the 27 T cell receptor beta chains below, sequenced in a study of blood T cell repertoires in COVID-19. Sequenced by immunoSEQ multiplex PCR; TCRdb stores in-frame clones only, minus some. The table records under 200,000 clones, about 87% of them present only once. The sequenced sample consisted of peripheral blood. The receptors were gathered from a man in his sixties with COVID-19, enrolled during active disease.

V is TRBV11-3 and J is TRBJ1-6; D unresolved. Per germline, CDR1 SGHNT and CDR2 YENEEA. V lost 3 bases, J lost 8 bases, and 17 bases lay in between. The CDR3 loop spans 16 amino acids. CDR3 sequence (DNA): TGTGCCAGCAGCTTGGCCGACTTTTTTGGTGATTCACCCCTCCACTTT. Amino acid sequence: CASSLADFFGDSPLHF.

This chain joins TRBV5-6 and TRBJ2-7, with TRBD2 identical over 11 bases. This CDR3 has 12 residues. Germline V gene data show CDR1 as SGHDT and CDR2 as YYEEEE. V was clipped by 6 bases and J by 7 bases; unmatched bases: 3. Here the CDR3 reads CASNRLAGEQYF. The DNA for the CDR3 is TGTGCCAGCAACCGACTAGCGGGAGAGCAGTACTTC.

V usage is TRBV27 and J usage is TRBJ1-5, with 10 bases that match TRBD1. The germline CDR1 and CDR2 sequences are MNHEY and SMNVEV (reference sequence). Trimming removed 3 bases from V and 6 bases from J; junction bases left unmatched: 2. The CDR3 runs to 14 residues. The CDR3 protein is CASSFDRGLQPQHF. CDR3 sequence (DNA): TGTGCCAGCAGTTTCGACAGGGGGCTTCAGCCCCAGCATTTT.

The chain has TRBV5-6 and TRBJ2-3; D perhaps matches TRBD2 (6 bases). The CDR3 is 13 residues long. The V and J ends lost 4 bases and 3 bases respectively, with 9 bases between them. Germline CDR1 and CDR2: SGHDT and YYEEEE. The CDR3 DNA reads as TGTGCCAGCAGCCTCCGGGAGACAGATACGCAGTATTTT. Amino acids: CASSLRETDTQYF.

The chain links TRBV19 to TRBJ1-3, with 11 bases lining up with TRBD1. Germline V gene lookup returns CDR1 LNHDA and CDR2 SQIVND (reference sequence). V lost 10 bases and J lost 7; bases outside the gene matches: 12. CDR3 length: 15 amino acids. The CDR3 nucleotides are TGTGCCACCCGCGCCGGGGGGACAGGGGGGAACACCATATATTTT. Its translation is CATRAGGTGGNTIYF.

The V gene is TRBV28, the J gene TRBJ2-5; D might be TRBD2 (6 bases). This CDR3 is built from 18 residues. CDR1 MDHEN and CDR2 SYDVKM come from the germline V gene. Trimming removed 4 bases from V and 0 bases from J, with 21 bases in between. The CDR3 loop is CASSSPGLSGLYQETQYF. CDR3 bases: TGTGCCAGCAGTTCCCCCGGACTAAGCGGCCTGTACCAAGAGACCCAGTACTTC. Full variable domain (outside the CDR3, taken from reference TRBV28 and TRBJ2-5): DVKVTQSSRYLVKRTGEKVFLECVQDMDHENMFWYRQDPGLGLRLIYFSYDVKMKEKGDIPEGYSVSREKKERFSLILESASTNQTSMYLCASSSPGLSGLYQETQYFGPGTRLLVL.

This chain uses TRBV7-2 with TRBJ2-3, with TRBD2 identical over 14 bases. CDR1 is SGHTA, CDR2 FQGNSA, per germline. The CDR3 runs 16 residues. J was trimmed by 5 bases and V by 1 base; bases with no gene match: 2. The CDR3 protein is CASSLGLAGGRDTQYF. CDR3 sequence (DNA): TGTGCCAGCAGCTTAGGACTAGCGGGGGGGCGAGATACGCAGTATTTT.

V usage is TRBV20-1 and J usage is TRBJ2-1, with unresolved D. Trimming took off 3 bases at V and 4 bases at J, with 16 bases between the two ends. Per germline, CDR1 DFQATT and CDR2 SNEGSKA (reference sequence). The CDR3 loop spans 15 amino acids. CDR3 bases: TGCAGTGCTAGTTCTGGAGCTCAACCTTACAATGAGCAGTTCTTC. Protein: CSASSGAQPYNEQFF.

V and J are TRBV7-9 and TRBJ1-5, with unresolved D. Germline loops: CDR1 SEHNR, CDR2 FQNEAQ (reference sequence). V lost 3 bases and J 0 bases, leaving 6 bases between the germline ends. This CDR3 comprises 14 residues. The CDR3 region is CASSFEVSNQPQHF. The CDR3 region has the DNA TGTGCCAGCAGCTTCGAGGTTAGCAATCAGCCCCAGCATTTT.

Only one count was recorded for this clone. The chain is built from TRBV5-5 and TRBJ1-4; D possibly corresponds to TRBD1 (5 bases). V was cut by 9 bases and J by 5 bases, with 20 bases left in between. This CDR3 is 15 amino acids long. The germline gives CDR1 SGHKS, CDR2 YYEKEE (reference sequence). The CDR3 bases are TGTGCCACCGTTAGAGGAGGGGCTGCCAATGAAAAACTGTTTTTT. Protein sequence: CATVRGGAANEKLFF.

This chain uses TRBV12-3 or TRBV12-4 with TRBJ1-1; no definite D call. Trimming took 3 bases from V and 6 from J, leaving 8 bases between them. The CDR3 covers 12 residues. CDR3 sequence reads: CASSFLRAEAFF. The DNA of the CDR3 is TGTGCCAGCAGTTTCTTGAGGGCTGAAGCTTTCTTT.

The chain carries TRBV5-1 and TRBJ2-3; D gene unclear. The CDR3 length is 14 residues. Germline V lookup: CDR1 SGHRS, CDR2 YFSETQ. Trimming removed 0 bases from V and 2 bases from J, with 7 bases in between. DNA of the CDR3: TGCGCCAGCAGCTTGGGACAATACACAGATACGCAGTATTTT. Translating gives CASSLGQYTDTQYF.

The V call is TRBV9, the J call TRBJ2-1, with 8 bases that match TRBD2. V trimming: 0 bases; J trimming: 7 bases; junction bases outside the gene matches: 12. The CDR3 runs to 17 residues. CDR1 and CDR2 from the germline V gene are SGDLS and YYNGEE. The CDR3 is CASSVDSGGSGSNEQFF. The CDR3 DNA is TGTGCCAGCAGCGTAGACAGCGGGGGCTCGGGGTCGAATGAGCAGTTCTTC.

CDR3 nucleotide sequence: TGTGCCAGTAGTCCTTGGGAGGCCGGAAACACCATATATTTT. Amino acid sequence: CASSPWEAGNTIYF. V and J are TRBV19 and TRBJ1-3; D is ambiguous. The length of the CDR3 is 14 residues. V lost 5 bases to trimming and J lost 4 bases, with 12 bases between them. The germline gives CDR1 LNHDA, CDR2 SQIVND (reference sequence).

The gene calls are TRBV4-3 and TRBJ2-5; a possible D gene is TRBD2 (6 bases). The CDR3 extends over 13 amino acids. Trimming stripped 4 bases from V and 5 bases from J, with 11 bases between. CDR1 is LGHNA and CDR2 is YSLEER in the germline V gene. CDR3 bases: TGCGCCAGCAGCCGGGGGGTTGGGGAGACCCAGTACTTC. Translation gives CASSRGVGETQYF.

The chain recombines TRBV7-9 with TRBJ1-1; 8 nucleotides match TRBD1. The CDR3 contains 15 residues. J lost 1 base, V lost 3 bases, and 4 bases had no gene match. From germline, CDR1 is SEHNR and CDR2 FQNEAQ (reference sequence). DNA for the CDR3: TGTGCCAGCAGCTTGGAGACAGGGGCGAACACTGAAGCTTTCTTT. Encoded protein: CASSLETGANTEAFF.

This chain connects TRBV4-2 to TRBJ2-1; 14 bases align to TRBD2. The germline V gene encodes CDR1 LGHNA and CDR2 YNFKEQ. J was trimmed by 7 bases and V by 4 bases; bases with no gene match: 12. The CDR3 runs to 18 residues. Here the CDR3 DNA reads TGTGCCAGCAGCCTAGGGACTAGCGGGAGCCCGTGGGGGAATGAGCAGTTCTTC. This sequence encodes CASSLGTSGSPWGNEQFF.

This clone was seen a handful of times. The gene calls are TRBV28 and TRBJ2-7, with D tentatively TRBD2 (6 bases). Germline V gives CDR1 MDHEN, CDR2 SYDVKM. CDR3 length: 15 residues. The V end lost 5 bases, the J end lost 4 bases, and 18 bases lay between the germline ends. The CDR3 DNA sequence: TGTGCCAGCAGTGGCCTCGGGGGTATATCTTACGAGCAGTACTTC. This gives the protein CASSGLGGISYEQYF.

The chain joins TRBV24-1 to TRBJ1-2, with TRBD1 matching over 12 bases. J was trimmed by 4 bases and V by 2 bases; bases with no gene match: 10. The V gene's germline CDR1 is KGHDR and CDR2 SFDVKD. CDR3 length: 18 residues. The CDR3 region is CATSDSGTGGVVGYGYTF. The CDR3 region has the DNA TGTGCCACCAGTGATTCCGGGACAGGGGGCGTTGTGGGCTATGGCTACACCTTC.

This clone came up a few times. The CDR3 nucleotides are TGTGCCAGCAGGACAGGGGGTCGCAATCAGCCCCAGCATTTT. Amino acid sequence: CASRTGGRNQPQHF. The rearrangement uses TRBV6-5 and TRBJ1-5, with 9 nucleotides matching TRBD1. The CDR3 totals 14 residues. Germline loops: CDR1 MNHEY, CDR2 SVGAGI. V shed 6 bases and J 2 bases; nucleotides not matched to a gene: 2.

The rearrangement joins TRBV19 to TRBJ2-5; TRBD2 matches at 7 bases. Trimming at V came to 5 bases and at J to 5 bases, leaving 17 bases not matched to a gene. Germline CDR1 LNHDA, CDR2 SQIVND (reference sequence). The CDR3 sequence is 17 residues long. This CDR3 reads CASSSGYRGSRRETQYF. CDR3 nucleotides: TGTGCCAGTAGTTCGGGGTACCGCGGGAGCCGCCGGGAGACCCAGTACTTC.

In nucleotides, the CDR3 is TGCGCCAGCAGGAGGGGGGGTGAAGGTAATTCACCCCTCCACTTT. Translated, it gives CASRRGGEGNSPLHF. The chain couples TRBV10-2 to TRBJ1-6, with D possibly being TRBD1 (6 bases). The CDR3 has 15 amino acids. V lost 6 bases, J lost 6 bases, and 15 bases lay in between. Looked up from germline, CDR1 is WSHSY and CDR2 is SAAADI.

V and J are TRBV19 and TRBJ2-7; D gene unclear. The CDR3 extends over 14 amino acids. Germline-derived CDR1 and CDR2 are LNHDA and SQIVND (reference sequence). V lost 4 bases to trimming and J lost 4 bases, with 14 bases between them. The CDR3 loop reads CASSTDTARYEQYF. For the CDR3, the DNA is TGTGCCAGTAGTACCGATACCGCTCGGTACGAGCAGTACTTC.

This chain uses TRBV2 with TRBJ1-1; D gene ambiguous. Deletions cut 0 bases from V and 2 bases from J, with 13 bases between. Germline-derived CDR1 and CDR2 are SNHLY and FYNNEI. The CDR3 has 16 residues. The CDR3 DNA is TGTGCCAGCAGTGAAGCGCGTCGAGAATTAAACACTGAAGCTTTCTTT. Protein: CASSEARRELNTEAFF.

The CDR3 is CASSLGGQGPTDTQYF. CDR3 sequence (DNA): TGTGCCAGCTCCCTCGGTGGACAGGGACCCACAGATACGCAGTATTTT. The chain links TRBV7-3 to TRBJ2-3; 8 bases match TRBD1. J was trimmed by 2 bases and V by 8 bases; bases with no gene match: 12. Looked up from germline, CDR1 is SGHTA and CDR2 is FQGTGA. The CDR3 consists of 16 residues. The full variable domain, completed using reference TRBV7-3 and TRBJ2-3, is GAGVSQTPSNKVTEKGKYVELRCDPISGHTALYWYRQSLGQGPEFLIYFQGTGAADDSGLPNDRFFAVRPEGSVSTLKIQRTERGDSAVYLCASSLGGQGPTDTQYFGPGTRLTVL.

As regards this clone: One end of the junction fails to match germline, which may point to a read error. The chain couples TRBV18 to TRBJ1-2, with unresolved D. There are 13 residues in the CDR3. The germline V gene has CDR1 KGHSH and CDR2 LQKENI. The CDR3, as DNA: TGTGCCACCTCACCCTCCGGGAACTATGGCTACACCTTC. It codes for CATSPSGNYGYTF.

The DNA of the CDR3 is TGTGCCAGCAGCTTGAGACTAGCGGGAGGATACAATGAGCAGTTCTTC. This translates into CASSLRLAGGYNEQFF. J is TRBJ2-1 and V is TRBV5-8, with TRBD2 matching 13 bases. The trim removed 1 base at V and 4 bases at J, leaving 2 bases unmatched. The CDR3 is 16 residues long. The germline V gene has CDR1 SGHTS and CDR2 YDEGEE.